The source of this TCR beta chain is a study of T cell responses to AZD1222 COVID-19 vaccine. Study-wide background: Pooling of second doses given at about 4 or about 12 weeks was done. Study conclusions and caveats: Only a handful of AZD1222 recipients, six or seven in all, had baseline seropositivity. Nearly half of spike-specific TCRs reportedly target variant regions that are unmutated in the B.1.351 and B.1.1.7 variants.

The table came from immunoSEQ multiplex PCR; TCRdb's copy has only in-frame clones and leaves some out. The table shows 120,000 to 150,000 clones, with over 75% occurring only once. Points on this clone: Its antigen is not identified.

The source material was peripheral blood, sampled on day 0 of AZD1222 vaccination. The TCR was taken from an adult in good health.

The CDR3 bases are TGTGCCAGCAGTAGGGGGGAGTACTACAATGAGCAGTTCTTC. Translating gives CASSRGEYYNEQFF. This sequence joins TRBV28 and TRBJ2-1, with D perhaps matching TRBD1 or TRBD2 (6 bases each). The CDR3 runs 14 residues. Germline-derived CDR1 and CDR2 are MDHEN and SYDVKM. V shed 5 bases and J shed 3 bases, with 11 bases lying between them. Complete variable domain (other parts from reference TRBV28 and TRBJ2-1): DVKVTQSSRYLVKRTGEKVFLECVQDMDHENMFWYRQDPGLGLRLIYFSYDVKMKEKGDIPEGYSVSREKKERFSLILESASTNQTSMYLCASSRGEYYNEQFFGPGTRLTVL.